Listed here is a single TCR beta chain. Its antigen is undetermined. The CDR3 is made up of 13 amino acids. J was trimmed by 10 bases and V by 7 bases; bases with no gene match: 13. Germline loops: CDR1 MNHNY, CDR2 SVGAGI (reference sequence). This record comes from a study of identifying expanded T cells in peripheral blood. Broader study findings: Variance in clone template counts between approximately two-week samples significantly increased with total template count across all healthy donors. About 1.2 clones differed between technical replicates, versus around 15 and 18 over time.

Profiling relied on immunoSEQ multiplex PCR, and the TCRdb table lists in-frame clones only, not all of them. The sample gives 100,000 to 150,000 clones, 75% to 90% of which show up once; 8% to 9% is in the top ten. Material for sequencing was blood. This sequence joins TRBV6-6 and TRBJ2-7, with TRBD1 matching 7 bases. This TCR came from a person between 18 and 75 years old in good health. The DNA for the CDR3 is TGTGCCAGCACCTCCCCCCCTACAGGGGATCAGTACTTC. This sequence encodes CASTSPPTGDQYF.